The clone carrying this T cell receptor (beta chain) has a single count. The target antigen is unknown. The data derive from a study of T cell responses to AZD1222 COVID-19 vaccine. Only in-frame clones appear in the TCRdb table, and some are missing; sequencing was by immunoSEQ multiplex PCR. There are roughly 120,000 clones in the sample; around 93% occur only once, and approximately 2.8% lies in the top ten. Study-wide findings and caveats: Recipients of two AZD1222 doses showed rising Spike-specific TCR breadth and depth. Possibly, clonal diversity was underestimated; donors were largely white British and included more females. CD4 TCRs associated with vaccination spanned spike, dominating at 160-218 and 743-854.

V was clipped by 0 bases and J by 2 bases, with 11 bases between them. This CDR3 region has 16 residues. Germline V lookup: CDR1 SGHRS, CDR2 YFSETQ. The specimen was peripheral blood, collected 28 days after the second AZD1222 dose. The chain links TRBV5-1 to TRBJ1-4, with D possibly matching TRBD1 (6 bases). This TCR was sampled from an adult who received the AZD1222 COVID-19 vaccine. The CDR3 sequence: CASSLGLGGTNEKLFF. CDR3 coding DNA: TGCGCCAGCAGCTTGGGCCTAGGGGGGACTAATGAAAAACTGTTTTTT. Full variable domain (remainder filled in from reference TRBV5-1 and TRBJ1-4): KAGVTQTPRYLIKTRGQQVTLSCSPISGHRSVSWYQQTPGQGLQFLFEYFSETQRNKGNFPGRFSGRQFSNSRSEMNVSTLELGDSALYLCASSLGLGGTNEKLFFGSGTQLSVL.